What follows are 29 T cell receptor beta chains derived from one specimen sequenced in a study of blood T cells in healthy people across ages. Combining a sample-barcoded 5' primer with a J-beta primer mix, a second PCR ran for 7 to 11 cycles. TCRdb reanalysed the 5' RACE reads using MiXCR and keeps one entry per CDR3 protein. This table has 1.5 million to 1.9 million distinct CDR3 sequences, 42% appearing once. The sample taken for sequencing was blood. Source of these receptors: a woman aged 18-29 years in good health.

This clonotype came up a few times. The chain recombines TRBV7-3 with TRBJ2-1; no reliable D call. This CDR3 is built from 13 residues. Germline V CDR1 and CDR2: SGHTA, FQGTGA. The germline V and J ends were trimmed by 1 base and 8 bases, with 9 bases remaining between them. The CDR3 nucleotides are TGTGCCAGCAGCTTAAGCCCTGGGGATGAGCAGTTCTTC. It encodes CASSLSPGDEQFF.

The V gene is TRBV12-3 or TRBV12-4, the J gene TRBJ1-1; 11 nucleotides agree with TRBD1. The CDR3 covers 17 residues. Trimming removed 5 bases from V and 2 bases from J; junction bases left unmatched: 10. The DNA of the CDR3 is TGTGCCAGCAGTCGGGACAGGGGGGGGGACCTAAACACTGAAGCTTTCTTT. Amino acid sequence: CASSRDRGGDLNTEAFF.

The gene calls are TRBV11-2 and TRBJ2-5; D remains ambiguous. TRBJ2-7 matches the DNA end more closely, so the J call is doubtful. CDR3 size: 12 residues. CDR1 is SGHAT, CDR2 FQNNGV, per germline. The CDR3 region is CASSYGHYEQYF. The CDR3 nucleotides read TGTGCCAGCAGCTACGGGCATTACGAGCAGTACTTC.

This chain joins TRBV4-1 and TRBJ2-5; no firm D call. Looked up from germline, CDR1 is MGHRA and CDR2 is YSYEKL. Trimming removed 1 base from V and 5 bases from J, with 8 bases in between. The CDR3 totals 13 residues. DNA for the CDR3: TGCGCCAGCAGCCAAGGCGCGAGGGAGACCCAGTACTTC. Translation gives CASSQGARETQYF.

This clonotype has more than one count but fewer than ten. V usage is TRBV4-1 and J usage is TRBJ1-5; a possible D gene is TRBD1 (5 bases). Germline CDR1 and CDR2: MGHRA and YSYEKL. Trimming left V 1 base short and J 0 bases short, with 10 bases between. The CDR3 extends over 16 amino acids. CDR3 in amino acids: CASSQVTGISNQPQHF. DNA of the CDR3: TGCGCCAGCAGCCAAGTTACAGGTATTAGCAATCAGCCCCAGCATTTT.

This clonotype was found a few times. The chain links TRBV27 to TRBJ2-1, with D perhaps matching TRBD1 (6 bases). The V and J ends lost 5 bases and 4 bases respectively, with 21 bases between them. The CDR3 has 17 amino acids. CDR1 MNHEY and CDR2 SMNVEV come from the germline V gene (reference sequence). CDR3 nucleotide sequence: TGTGCCAGCAGTCCTCTGACAGGCAACCACGGTTACAATGAGCAGTTCTTC. It encodes CASSPLTGNHGYNEQFF.

This clonotype has more than one count but fewer than ten. V usage is TRBV5-1 and J usage is TRBJ2-4; D might be TRBD1 (5 bases). The germline V and J ends were trimmed by 5 bases and 2 bases, with 17 bases remaining between them. The germline V gene has CDR1 SGHRS and CDR2 YFSETQ. The CDR3 runs 16 residues. The CDR3 coding sequence is TGCGCCAGCAGTACAGATGACAGTTATACCAAAAACATTCAGTACTTC. As protein: CASSTDDSYTKNIQYF.

Only a few counts were recorded for this clonotype. The V gene is TRBV4-1, the J gene TRBJ1-2, with 7 bases aligning to TRBD1. The CDR3 has 14 amino acids. Germline trimming cut 0 bases from V and 8 bases from J; bases unmatched to any gene: 6. Looked up from germline, CDR1 is MGHRA and CDR2 is YSYEKL. CDR3 bases: TGCGCCAGCAGCCAAGAAGGGACAGTTGGAGGCTACACCTTC. Its translation is CASSQEGTVGGYTF.

This chain connects TRBV7-9 to TRBJ2-3, with TRBD1 matching 9 bases. The germline V gene has CDR1 SEHNR and CDR2 FQNEAQ (reference sequence). The CDR3 has 18 residues. The V gene end was trimmed by 2 bases and the J gene end by 3 bases; junction bases not matched to a gene: 12. The CDR3 spells CASSLSEVWDRATDTQYF. CDR3 DNA sequence: TGTGCCAGCAGCTTATCTGAGGTGTGGGACAGGGCTACAGATACGCAGTATTTT.

V is TRBV6-2 or TRBV6-3 and J is TRBJ2-1; tentative D call: TRBD2 (5 bases). Trimming removed 7 bases from V and 9 bases from J, with 13 bases in between. Germline CDR1 and CDR2: MNHEY and SVGEGT. This CDR3 comprises 12 residues. DNA for the CDR3: TGTGCCAGCAAAGAAGGAGGATCTGAGCAGTTCTTC. This codes for CASKEGGSEQFF.

The chain has TRBV6-2 or TRBV6-3 and TRBJ2-5, with D tentatively TRBD1 (5 bases). From germline, CDR1 is MNHEY and CDR2 SVGEGT. The CDR3 is 12 amino acids. Trimming stripped 2 bases from V and 13 bases from J, with 14 bases between. The CDR3, as DNA: TGTGCCAGCAGTTACGACCTAGGGGCTGGGTACTTC. This encodes CASSYDLGAGYF.

The rearrangement uses TRBV7-9 and TRBJ2-7; 10 bases match TRBD2. Trimming took 5 bases from V and 2 from J; bases not matched to a gene: 12. The CDR3 consists of 17 residues. The V gene's germline CDR1 is SEHNR and CDR2 FQNEAQ (reference sequence). In DNA form, the CDR3 reads TGTGCCAGCAGCCCCCCCTCTGTTAGCGGGAGGACCTACGAGCAGTACTTC. It translates to CASSPPSVSGRTYEQYF.

A few counts support this clonotype. Here the CDR3 reads CASTVGGGEETQYF. The CDR3 DNA is TGTGCCAGCACCGTAGGAGGGGGGGAAGAGACCCAGTACTTC. The chain combines TRBV3-1 with TRBJ2-5; possible D gene TRBD2, 7 bases. The CDR3 loop spans 14 amino acids. Germline V gives CDR1 LGHDT, CDR2 YNNKEL (reference sequence). V lost 7 bases to trimming and J lost 3 bases, with 15 bases between them.

This chain connects TRBV6-2 or TRBV6-3 to TRBJ2-5; a weak D match, TRBD2 (5 bases). The DNA end lines up better with TRBJ2-7; the J call may be wrong. This CDR3 is 16 amino acids long. CDR1 is MNHEY and CDR2 is SVGEGT in the germline V gene. This CDR3 reads CASSYRTSAAPYEQYF. Here the CDR3 DNA reads TGTGCCAGCAGTTACAGGACTTCGGCCGCACCCTACGAGCAGTACTTC.

The sample holds a few counts of this clonotype. This rearrangement joins TRBV21-1 to TRBJ2-1; no check of the table's D call, TRBD2, against the DNA was made. TRBV21-1 is marked as a pseudogene. The CDR3 consists of 13 residues. The DNA for the CDR3 is TGTGCCAGGATAGTCATCTCCTACAATGAGCAGTTCTTC. Its protein is CARIVISYNEQFF.

The gene calls are TRBV10-3 and TRBJ2-7; D is undetermined. Germline assignment: CDR1 ENHRY and CDR2 SYGVKD. The CDR3 contains 15 residues. With 1 base removed from V and 1 base from J, the gap between germline ends came to 11 bases. CDR3 DNA sequence: TGTGCCATCAGTGAGTTACCGGTTAGGTCCTACGAGCAGTACTTC. This codes for CAISELPVRSYEQYF.

The chain couples TRBV7-2 to TRBJ2-5, with 8 bases fitting TRBD2. After removal of 0 bases from V and 11 bases from J, the junction contained 11 bases not matched to a gene. The length of the CDR3 is 15 residues. Per germline, CDR1 SGHTA and CDR2 FQGNSA. CDR3 sequence reads: CASSLASGRSVEQYF. For the CDR3, the DNA is TGTGCCAGCAGCTTAGCAAGCGGGAGATCGGTTGAGCAGTACTTC. The whole variable domain, remainder taken from reference TRBV7-2 and TRBJ2-5, is GAGVSQSPSNKVTEKGKDVELRCDPISGHTALYWYRQSLGQGLEFLIYFQGNSAPDKSGLPSDRFSAERTGGSVSTLTIQRTQQEDSAVYLCASSLASGRSVEQYFGPGTRLLVL.

CDR3 sequence: CASSNGTGGAYQPQHF. As DNA, the CDR3 is TGTGCCAGCAGTAACGGGACAGGGGGCGCTTATCAGCCCCAGCATTTT. The V gene is TRBV13, the J gene TRBJ1-5; TRBD1 aligns across 12 bases. Germline V gene sequence: CDR1 PRHDT, CDR2 FYEKMQ (reference sequence). This CDR3 comprises 16 residues. V shed 6 bases, J shed 5 bases, and the junction held 8 bases outside the gene matches. The full variable domain, its missing parts supplied by reference TRBV13 and TRBJ1-5, is AAGVIQSPRHLIKEKRETATLKCYPIPRHDTVYWYQQGPGQDPQFLISFYEKMQSDKGSIPDRFSAQQFSDYHSELNMSSLELGDSALYFCASSNGTGGAYQPQHFGDGTRLSIL.

This clonotype was picked up a small number of times. The V and J genes are TRBV4-3 and TRBJ2-1; 8 positions match TRBD2. Per the germline V gene, CDR1 is LGHNA and CDR2 is YSLEER. The CDR3 totals 17 residues. J lost 7 bases, V lost 1 base, and 12 bases had no gene match. CDR3 DNA: TGCGCCAGCAGCCAAGCTCTCCGGGGGGGGATGCTTAATGAGCAGTTCTTC. It translates to CASSQALRGGMLNEQFF.

The gene calls are TRBV6-5 and TRBJ2-1, with D perhaps matching TRBD2 (6 bases). This CDR3 spans 17 amino acids. V was pared by 0 bases and J by 4 bases, with 16 bases between. Germline-derived CDR1 and CDR2 are MNHEY and SVGAGI. The CDR3 loop reads CASSYSMTTSRYNEQFF. CDR3 nucleotides: TGTGCCAGCAGTTACTCGATGACCACTAGCCGGTACAATGAGCAGTTCTTC.

The V call is TRBV29-1, the J call TRBJ2-3; the D gene could be TRBD1 or TRBD2 (5 bases each). The V gene's germline CDR1 is SQVTM and CDR2 ANQGSEA. Trimming shortened V by 6 bases and J by 2 bases, and 12 bases separated the two germline ends. The CDR3 contains 13 residues. The CDR3 loop reads CSVSGTITDTQYF. The CDR3 DNA is TGCAGCGTGTCCGGGACCATCACAGATACGCAGTATTTT.

The gene calls are TRBV7-2 and TRBJ2-2; 10 nucleotides match TRBD2. V shed 5 bases and J 8 bases; nucleotides not matched to a gene: 14. Germline V CDR1 and CDR2: SGHTA, FQGNSA. The CDR3 is 17 residues long. The CDR3 DNA follows: TGTGCCAGCAGCCCGCTCGCCTTAGCGGGAGGCGGGGGGGAGCTGTTTTTT. This codes for CASSPLALAGGGGELFF.

The V call is TRBV4-3, the J call TRBJ2-1; D might be TRBD1 or TRBD2, each matching 5 bases. Between the trimmed V and J ends, which lost 1 base and 12 bases, there was a span of 13 bases. Germline loops: CDR1 LGHNA, CDR2 YSLEER. The CDR3 spans 13 residues. The DNA of the CDR3 is TGCGCCAGCAGCCAAGGGGGCAGCGGACGGCAGTTCTTC. Residues: CASSQGGSGRQFF.

The gene calls are TRBV7-9 and TRBJ1-2; TRBD1 might be the D (5 bases). The germline V gene has CDR1 SEHNR and CDR2 FQNEAQ (reference sequence). This CDR3 has 13 amino acids. The V gene lost 5 bases and the J gene lost 4 bases, with 11 bases spanning the gap. The CDR3 sequence: CASSKQVRYGYTF. The CDR3 bases are TGTGCCAGCAGCAAACAGGTCCGCTATGGCTACACCTTC. The full variable domain, rest sourced from reference TRBV7-9 and TRBJ1-2, is DTGVSQNPRHKITKRGQNVTFRCDPISEHNRLYWYRQTLGQGPEFLTYFQNEAQLEKSRLLSDRFSAERPKGSFSTLEIQRTEQGDSAMYLCASSKQVRYGYTFGSGTRLTVV.

The chain links TRBV28 to TRBJ1-2; D call uncertain. CDR3 size: 14 residues. The germline CDR1 and CDR2 sequences are MDHEN and SYDVKM. Deletions cut 5 bases from V and 2 bases from J, with 12 bases between. This CDR3 reads CASSPPHRNYGYTF. The CDR3 DNA reads TGTGCCAGCAGTCCCCCGCACCGAAACTATGGCTACACCTTC.

V and J are TRBV29-1 and TRBJ2-4; 9 nucleotides agree with TRBD2. Judging by the DNA end, TRBJ2-5 fits better; the J call may be wrong. The CDR3 is made up of 14 amino acids. The germline V gene encodes CDR1 SQVTM and CDR2 ANQGSEA. CDR3 coding DNA: TGCAGCGTTGAAGATCCCCTAGCGGGGAAGACCCAGTACTTC. This translates into CSVEDPLAGKTQYF.

The chain carries TRBV5-1 and TRBJ2-7; TRBD2 matches at 9 bases. V lost 0 bases to trimming and J lost 0 bases; unmatched junction nucleotides: 7. The CDR3 consists of 17 residues. CDR1 SGHRS and CDR2 YFSETQ come from the germline V gene. This CDR3 is CASSLAPSGASSYEQYF. The DNA of the CDR3 is TGCGCCAGCAGCTTGGCCCCTAGCGGGGCGAGCTCCTACGAGCAGTACTTC.

This clonotype occurred many times. This chain links TRBV4-1 with TRBJ2-3, with D possibly matching TRBD2 (6 bases). Germline V gene data show CDR1 as MGHRA and CDR2 as YSYEKL. V was trimmed by 0 bases and J by 4 bases, leaving 14 bases between them. This CDR3 region has 16 residues. CDR3 coding DNA: TGCGCCAGCAGCCAAGAAGACGCGGGGTTCCCAGATACGCAGTATTTT. Its protein is CASSQEDAGFPDTQYF.

The count of this clonotype is one. The chain joins TRBV12-3 or TRBV12-4 to TRBJ2-2, with 15 bases fitting TRBD2. After removal of 6 bases from V and 4 bases from J, the junction contained 3 bases not matched to a gene. The CDR3 spans 16 residues. CDR3 loop: CASRRTSGGGTGELFF. Here the CDR3 DNA reads TGTGCCAGCAGGCGGACTAGCGGGGGGGGCACCGGGGAGCTGTTTTTT.